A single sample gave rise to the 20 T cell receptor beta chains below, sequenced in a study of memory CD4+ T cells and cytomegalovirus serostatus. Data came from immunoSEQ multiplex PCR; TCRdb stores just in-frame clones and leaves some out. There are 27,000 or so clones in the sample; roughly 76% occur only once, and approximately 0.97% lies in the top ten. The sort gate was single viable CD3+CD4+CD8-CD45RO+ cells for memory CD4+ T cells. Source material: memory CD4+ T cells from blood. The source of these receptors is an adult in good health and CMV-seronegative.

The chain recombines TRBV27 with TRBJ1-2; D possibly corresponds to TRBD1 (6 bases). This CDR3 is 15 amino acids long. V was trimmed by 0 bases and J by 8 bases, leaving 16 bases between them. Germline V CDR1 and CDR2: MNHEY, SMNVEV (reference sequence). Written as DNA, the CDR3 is TGTGCCAGCAGTTTATCCACCGGGACATTTTGGGGCTACACCTTC. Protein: CASSLSTGTFWGYTF.

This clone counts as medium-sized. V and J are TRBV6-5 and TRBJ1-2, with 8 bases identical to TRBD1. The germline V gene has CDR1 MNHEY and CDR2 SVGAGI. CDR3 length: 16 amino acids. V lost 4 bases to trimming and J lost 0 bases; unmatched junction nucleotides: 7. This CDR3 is CASSSQTDRANYGYTF. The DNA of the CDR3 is TGTGCCAGCAGTTCCCAAACGGACAGGGCTAACTATGGCTACACCTTC.

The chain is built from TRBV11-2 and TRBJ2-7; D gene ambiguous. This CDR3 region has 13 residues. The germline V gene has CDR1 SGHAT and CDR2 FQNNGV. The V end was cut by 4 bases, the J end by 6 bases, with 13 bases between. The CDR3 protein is CASSSQGSGEQYF. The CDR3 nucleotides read TGTGCCAGCAGCTCACAAGGGTCGGGCGAGCAGTACTTC.

The CDR3 DNA follows: TGTGCCAGCACCTCCCGAACAGATACGCAGTATTTT. It encodes CASTSRTDTQYF. The chain recombines TRBV7-2 with TRBJ2-3; D unclear. The CDR3 runs 12 residues. Germline lookup yields CDR1 SGHTA and CDR2 FQGNSA. Trimming pared 7 bases from V and 3 bases from J, leaving 8 bases between.

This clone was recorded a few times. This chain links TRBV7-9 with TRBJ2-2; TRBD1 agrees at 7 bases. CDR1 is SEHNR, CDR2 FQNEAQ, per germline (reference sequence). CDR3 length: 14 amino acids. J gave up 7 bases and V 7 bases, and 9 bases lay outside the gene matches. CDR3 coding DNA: TGTGCCAGCAAGTATTGGCAGGGGGACGGGGAGCTGTTTTTT. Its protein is CASKYWQGDGELFF. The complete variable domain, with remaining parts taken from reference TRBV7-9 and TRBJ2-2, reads DTGVSQNPRHKITKRGQNVTFRCDPISEHNRLYWYRQTLGQGPEFLTYFQNEAQLEKSRLLSDRFSAERPKGSFSTLEIQRTEQGDSAMYLCASKYWQGDGELFFGEGSRLTVL.

The CDR3 spells CASTAKTGVGEQYF. The CDR3 DNA follows: TGCGCCAGCACCGCCAAGACTGGGGTCGGCGAGCAGTACTTC. The chain has TRBV4-3 and TRBJ2-7; D is undetermined. Between the trimmed V and J ends, which lost 7 bases and 6 bases, there was a span of 19 bases. CDR3 length: 14 residues. Germline lookup yields CDR1 LGHNA and CDR2 YSLEER.

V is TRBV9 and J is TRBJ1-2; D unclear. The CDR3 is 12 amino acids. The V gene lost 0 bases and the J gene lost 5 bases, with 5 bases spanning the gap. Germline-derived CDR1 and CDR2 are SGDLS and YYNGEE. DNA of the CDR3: TGTGCCAGCAGCGTAGGGGGTTATGGCTACACCTTC. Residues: CASSVGGYGYTF.

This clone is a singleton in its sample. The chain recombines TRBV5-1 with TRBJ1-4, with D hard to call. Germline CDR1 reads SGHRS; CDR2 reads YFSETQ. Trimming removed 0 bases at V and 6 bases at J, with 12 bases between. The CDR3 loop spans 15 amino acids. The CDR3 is CASSLALQVDEKLFF. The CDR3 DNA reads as TGCGCCAGCAGCTTGGCCCTCCAGGTCGATGAAAAACTGTTTTTT.

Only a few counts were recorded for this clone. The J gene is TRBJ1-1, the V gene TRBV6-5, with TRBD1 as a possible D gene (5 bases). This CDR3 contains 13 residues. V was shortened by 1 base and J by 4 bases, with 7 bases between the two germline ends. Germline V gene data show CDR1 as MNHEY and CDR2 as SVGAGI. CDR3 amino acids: CASSYWGGTEAFF. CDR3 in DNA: TGTGCCAGCAGTTACTGGGGGGGCACTGAAGCTTTCTTT.

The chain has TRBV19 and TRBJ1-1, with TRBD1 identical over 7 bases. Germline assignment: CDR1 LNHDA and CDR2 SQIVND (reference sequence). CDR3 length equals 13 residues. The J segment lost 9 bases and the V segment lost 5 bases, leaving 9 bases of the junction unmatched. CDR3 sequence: CASSSEGQSKAFF. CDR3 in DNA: TGTGCCAGTAGTTCCGAGGGACAGTCGAAAGCTTTCTTT. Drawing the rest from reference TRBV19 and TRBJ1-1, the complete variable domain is DGGITQSPKYLFRKEGQNVTLSCEQNLNHDAMYWYRQDPGQGLRLIYYSQIVNDFQKGDIAEGYSVSREKKESFPLTVTSAQKNPTAFYLCASSSEGQSKAFFGQGTRLTVV.

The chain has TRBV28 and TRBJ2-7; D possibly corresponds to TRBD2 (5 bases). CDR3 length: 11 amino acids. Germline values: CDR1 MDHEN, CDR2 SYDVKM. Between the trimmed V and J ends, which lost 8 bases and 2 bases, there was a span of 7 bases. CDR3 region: CASYGTYEQYF. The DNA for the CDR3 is TGTGCCAGCTACGGGACCTACGAGCAGTACTTC.

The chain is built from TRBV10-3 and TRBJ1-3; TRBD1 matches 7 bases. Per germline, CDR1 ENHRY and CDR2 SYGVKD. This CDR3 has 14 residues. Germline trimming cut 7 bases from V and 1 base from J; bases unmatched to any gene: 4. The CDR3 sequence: CAITQDRSGNTIYF. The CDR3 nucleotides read TGTGCCATCACCCAGGACAGGTCTGGAAACACCATATATTTT.

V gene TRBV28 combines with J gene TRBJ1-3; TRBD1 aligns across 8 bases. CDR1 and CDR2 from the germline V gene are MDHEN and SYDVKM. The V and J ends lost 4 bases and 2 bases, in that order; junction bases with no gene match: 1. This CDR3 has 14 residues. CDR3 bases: TGTGCCAGCAGTTCGGGACAGGCTGGAAACACCATATATTTT. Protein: CASSSGQAGNTIYF.

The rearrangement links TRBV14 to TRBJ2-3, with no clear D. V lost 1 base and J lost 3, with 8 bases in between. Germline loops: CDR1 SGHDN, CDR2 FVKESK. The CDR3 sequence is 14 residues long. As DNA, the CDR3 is TGTGCCAGCAGCCAAGGTAGCCTGACAGATACGCAGTATTTT. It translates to CASSQGSLTDTQYF.

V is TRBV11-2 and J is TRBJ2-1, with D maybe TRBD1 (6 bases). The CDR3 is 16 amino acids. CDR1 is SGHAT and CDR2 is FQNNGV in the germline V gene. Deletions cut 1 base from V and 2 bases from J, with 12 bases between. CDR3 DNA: TGTGCCAGCAGCTTAGTTGGCAGGGGAGCCTACAATGAGCAGTTCTTC. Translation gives CASSLVGRGAYNEQFF.

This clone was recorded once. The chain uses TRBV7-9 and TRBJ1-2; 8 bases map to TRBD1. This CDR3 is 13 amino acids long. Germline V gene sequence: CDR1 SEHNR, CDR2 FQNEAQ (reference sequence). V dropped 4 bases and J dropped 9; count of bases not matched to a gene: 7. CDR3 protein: CASSWGQEESYTF. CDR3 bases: TGTGCCAGCAGCTGGGGACAGGAGGAGAGCTACACCTTC.

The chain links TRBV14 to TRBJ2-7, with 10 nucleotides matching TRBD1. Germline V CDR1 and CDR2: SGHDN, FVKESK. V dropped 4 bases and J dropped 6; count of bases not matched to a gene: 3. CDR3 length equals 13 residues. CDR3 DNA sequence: TGTGCCAGCAGCCCGCGGACAGGGGGCGAGCAGTACTTC. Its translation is CASSPRTGGEQYF.

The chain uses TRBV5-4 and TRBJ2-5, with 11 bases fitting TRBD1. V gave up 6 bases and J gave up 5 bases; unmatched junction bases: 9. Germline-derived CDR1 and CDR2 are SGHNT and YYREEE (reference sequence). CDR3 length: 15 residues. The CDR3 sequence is CASTFGQGAWETQYF. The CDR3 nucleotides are TGTGCCAGCACCTTTGGACAGGGGGCCTGGGAGACCCAGTACTTC.

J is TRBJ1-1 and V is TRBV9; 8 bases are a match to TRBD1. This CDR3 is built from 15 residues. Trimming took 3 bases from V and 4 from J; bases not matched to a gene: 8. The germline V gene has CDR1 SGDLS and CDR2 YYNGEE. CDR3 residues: CASSAQDRGATEAFF. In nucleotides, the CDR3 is TGTGCCAGCAGCGCCCAAGACAGGGGAGCCACTGAAGCTTTCTTT.

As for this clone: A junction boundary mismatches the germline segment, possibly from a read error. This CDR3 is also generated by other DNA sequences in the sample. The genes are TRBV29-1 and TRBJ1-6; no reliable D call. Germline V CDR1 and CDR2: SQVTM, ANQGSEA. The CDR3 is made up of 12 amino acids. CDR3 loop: CSVWSADSPLHF. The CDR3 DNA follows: TGCAGCGTTTGGTCGGCTGATTCACCACTCCACTTT. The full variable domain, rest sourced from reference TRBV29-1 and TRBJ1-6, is SAVISQKPSRDICQRGTSLTIQCQVDSQVTMMFWYRQQPGQSLTLIATANQGSEATYESGFVIDKFPISRPNLTFSTLTVSNMSPEDSSIYLCSVWSADSPLHFGNGTRLTVT.